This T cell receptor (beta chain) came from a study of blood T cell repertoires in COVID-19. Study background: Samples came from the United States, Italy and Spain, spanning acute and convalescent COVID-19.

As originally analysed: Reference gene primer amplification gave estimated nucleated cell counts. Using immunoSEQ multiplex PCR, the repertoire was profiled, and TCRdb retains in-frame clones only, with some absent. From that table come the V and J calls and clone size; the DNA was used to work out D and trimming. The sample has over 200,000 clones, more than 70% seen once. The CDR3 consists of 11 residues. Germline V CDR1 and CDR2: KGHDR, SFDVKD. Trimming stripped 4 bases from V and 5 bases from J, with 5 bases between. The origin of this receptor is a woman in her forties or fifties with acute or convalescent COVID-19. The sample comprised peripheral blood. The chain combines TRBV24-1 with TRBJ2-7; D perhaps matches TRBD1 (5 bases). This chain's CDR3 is CATSDRDEQYF. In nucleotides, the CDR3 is TGTGCCACCAGTGACAGGGACGAGCAGTACTTC.